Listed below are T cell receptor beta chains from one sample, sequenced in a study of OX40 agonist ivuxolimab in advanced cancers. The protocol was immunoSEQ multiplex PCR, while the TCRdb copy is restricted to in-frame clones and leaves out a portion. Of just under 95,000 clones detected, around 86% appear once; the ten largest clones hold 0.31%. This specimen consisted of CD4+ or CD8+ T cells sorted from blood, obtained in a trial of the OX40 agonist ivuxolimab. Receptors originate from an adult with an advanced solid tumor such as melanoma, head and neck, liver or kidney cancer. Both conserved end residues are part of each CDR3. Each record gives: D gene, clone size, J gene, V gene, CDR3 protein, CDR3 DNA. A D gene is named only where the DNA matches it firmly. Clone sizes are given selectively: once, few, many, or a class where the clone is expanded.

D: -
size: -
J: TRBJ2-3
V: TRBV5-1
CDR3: CASSLVNVPGGRADTQYF
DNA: TGCGCCAGCAGCTTGGTCAATGTCCCGGGGGGCCGGGCAGATACGCAGTATTTT

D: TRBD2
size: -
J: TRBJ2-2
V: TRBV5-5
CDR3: CASSLAPSGGYTGELFF
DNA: TGTGCCAGCAGCTTGGCCCCTAGCGGGGGATACACCGGGGAGCTGTTTTTT

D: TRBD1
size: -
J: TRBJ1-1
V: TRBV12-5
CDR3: CASGPSAGTGNTEAFF
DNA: TGTGCTAGTGGACCTTCCGCCGGGACAGGGAACACTGAAGCTTTCTTT

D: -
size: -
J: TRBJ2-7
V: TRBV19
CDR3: CASSLQETYEQYF
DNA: TGTGCCAGTAGTCTACAGGAGACCTACGAGCAGTACTTC

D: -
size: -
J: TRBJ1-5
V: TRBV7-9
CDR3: CASTFGRGGDQPQHF
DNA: TGTGCCAGCACCTTTGGGAGGGGAGGCGATCAGCCCCAGCATTTT

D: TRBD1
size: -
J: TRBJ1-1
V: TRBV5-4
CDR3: CASSIGQGWTEAFF
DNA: TGTGCCAGCAGCATAGGACAGGGCTGGACTGAAGCTTTCTTT

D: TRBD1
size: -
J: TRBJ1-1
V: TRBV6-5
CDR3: CASSPPRTGPPEAFF
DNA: TGTGCCAGCAGTCCGCCCCGGACAGGGCCCCCTGAAGCTTTCTTT

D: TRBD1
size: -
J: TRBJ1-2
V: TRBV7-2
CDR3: CASSSGGAGGMGYTF
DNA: TGTGCCAGCAGCTCGGGCGGGGCAGGGGGCATGGGCTACACCTTC

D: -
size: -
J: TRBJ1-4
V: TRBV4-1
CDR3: CASSPGVGGRGEKLFF
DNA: TGCGCCAGCAGCCCGGGGGTCGGGGGTCGGGGTGAAAAACTGTTTTTT

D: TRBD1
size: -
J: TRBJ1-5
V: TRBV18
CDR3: CASCRQGNQPQHF
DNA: TGTGCCAGCTGCCGACAGGGAAATCAGCCCCAGCATTTT

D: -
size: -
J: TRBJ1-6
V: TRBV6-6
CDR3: CASKLREAPLHF
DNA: TGTGCCAGCAAGTTGAGAGAGGCCCCCCTCCACTTT

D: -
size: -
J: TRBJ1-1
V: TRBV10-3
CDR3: CAISESERDDEAFF
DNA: TGTGCCATCAGTGAGAGCGAACGGGACGATGAAGCTTTCTTT

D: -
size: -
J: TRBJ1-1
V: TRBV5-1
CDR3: CASSLAGENTEAFF
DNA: TGCGCCAGCAGCTTGGCGGGGGAGAACACTGAAGCTTTCTTT

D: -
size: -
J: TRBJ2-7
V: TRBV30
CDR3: CAWATVYEQYF
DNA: TGTGCCTGGGCGACAGTATACGAGCAGTACTTC

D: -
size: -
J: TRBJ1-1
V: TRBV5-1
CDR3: CASSLENGGRTEAFF
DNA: TGCGCCAGCAGCTTGGAGAACGGGGGCAGGACTGAAGCTTTCTTT

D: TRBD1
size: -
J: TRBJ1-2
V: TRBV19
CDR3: CASSMGQGAWGYTF
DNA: TGTGCCAGTAGTATGGGACAGGGGGCCTGGGGCTACACCTTC

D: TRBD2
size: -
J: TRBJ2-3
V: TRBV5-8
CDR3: CASSLGTSGGTSTDTQYF
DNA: TGTGCCAGCAGCCTGGGGACTAGCGGGGGAACTAGCACAGATACGCAGTATTTT

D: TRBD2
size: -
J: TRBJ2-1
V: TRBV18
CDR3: CASSSTSPTYISYNEQFF
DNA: TGTGCCAGCTCATCGACTAGCCCGACCTATATCTCCTACAATGAGCAGTTCTTC

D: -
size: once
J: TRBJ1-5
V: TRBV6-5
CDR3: CASSSRNQPQHF
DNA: TGTGCCAGCAGTTCCCGTAATCAGCCCCAGCATTTT

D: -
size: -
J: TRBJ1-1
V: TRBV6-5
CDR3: CASSSGTGNTEAFF
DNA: TGTGCCAGCAGTTCCGGGACCGGGAACACTGAAGCTTTCTTT

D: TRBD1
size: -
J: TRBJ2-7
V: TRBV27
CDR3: CASSLLGGQRDEQYF
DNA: TGTGCCAGCAGTTTGTTAGGGGGACAGCGAGATGAGCAGTACTTC

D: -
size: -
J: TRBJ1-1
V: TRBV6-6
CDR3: CASSRQGQDEAFF
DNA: TGTGCCAGCAGTCGGCAGGGGCAAGATGAAGCTTTCTTT

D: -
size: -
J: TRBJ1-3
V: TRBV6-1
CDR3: CASIEGNTIYF
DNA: TGTGCCAGCATCGAGGGAAACACCATATATTTT

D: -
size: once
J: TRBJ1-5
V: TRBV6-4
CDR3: CASSDSQGSGPQHF
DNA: TGTGCCAGCAGTGACTCTCAGGGTTCGGGGCCCCAGCATTTT

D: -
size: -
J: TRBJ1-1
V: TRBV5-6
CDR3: CASSLGVRVTEAFF
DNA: TGTGCCAGCAGCTTGGGGGTTCGGGTAACTGAAGCTTTCTTT

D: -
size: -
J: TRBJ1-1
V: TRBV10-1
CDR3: CASKGPSEAFF
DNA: TGCGCCAGCAAAGGACCTTCTGAAGCTTTCTTT

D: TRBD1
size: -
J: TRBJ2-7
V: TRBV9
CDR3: CASSGRPGQGNEQYF
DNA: TGTGCCAGCAGCGGAAGACCGGGACAGGGTAACGAGCAGTACTTC

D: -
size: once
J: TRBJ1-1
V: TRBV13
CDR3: CASSFQGRATEAFF
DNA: TGTGCCAGCAGCTTTCAGGGCAGGGCAACTGAAGCTTTCTTT

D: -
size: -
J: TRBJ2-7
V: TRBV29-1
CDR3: CSVEGGGTYEQYF
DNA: TGCAGCGTTGAAGGAGGAGGGACCTACGAGCAGTACTTC

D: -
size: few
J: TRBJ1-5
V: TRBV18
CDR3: CASSTSEVSSNQPQHF
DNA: TGTGCCAGCTCAACCAGTGAAGTTAGTAGCAATCAGCCCCAGCATTTT

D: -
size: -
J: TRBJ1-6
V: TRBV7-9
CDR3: CASNPNKGVGSPLHF
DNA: TGTGCCAGTAACCCGAACAAAGGGGTTGGTTCACCCCTCCACTTT

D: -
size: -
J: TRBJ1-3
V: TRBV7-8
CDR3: CASSPTDGTGNTIYF
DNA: TGTGCCAGCAGCCCGACAGATGGAACTGGAAACACCATATATTTT

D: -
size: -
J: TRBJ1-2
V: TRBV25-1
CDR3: CASSPRDTAYGYTF
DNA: TGTGCCAGCAGTCCGAGGGACACGGCCTATGGCTACACCTTC

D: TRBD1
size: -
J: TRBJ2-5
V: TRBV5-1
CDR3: CASSLTGGAQTQYF
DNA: TGCGCCAGCAGCTTGACAGGGGGCGCGCAGACCCAGTACTTC

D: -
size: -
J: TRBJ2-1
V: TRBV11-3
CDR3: CASSIDSSSYNEQFF
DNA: TGTGCCAGCAGCATCGACAGTAGCTCCTACAATGAGCAGTTCTTC

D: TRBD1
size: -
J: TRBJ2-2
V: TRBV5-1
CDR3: CASSWTGRGTGELFF
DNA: TGCGCCAGCAGTTGGACAGGGCGTGGCACCGGGGAGCTGTTTTTT

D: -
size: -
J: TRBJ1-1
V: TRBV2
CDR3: CASSEQGNEAFF
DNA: TGTGCCAGCAGTGAACAGGGTAATGAAGCTTTCTTT

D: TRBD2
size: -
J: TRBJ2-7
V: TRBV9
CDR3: CASSVGEGQTYEQYF
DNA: TGTGCCAGCAGCGTAGGGGAGGGGCAGACCTACGAGCAGTACTTC

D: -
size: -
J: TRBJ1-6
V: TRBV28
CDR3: CASMEVRSTLHF
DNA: TGTGCCAGCATGGAAGTACGAAGCACCCTCCACTTT

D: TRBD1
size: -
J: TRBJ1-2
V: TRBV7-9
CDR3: CASSLGQTNYGYTF
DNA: TGTGCCAGCAGCTTGGGACAGACTAACTATGGCTACACCTTC

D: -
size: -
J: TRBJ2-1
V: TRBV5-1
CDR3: CASSLGGASTKGNEQFF
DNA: TGCGCCAGCAGCTTGGGTGGTGCGTCAACAAAGGGGAATGAGCAGTTCTTC

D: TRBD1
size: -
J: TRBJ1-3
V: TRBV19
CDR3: CASSILDRGPGNTIYF
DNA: TGTGCCAGTAGTATTCTGGACAGGGGCCCTGGAAACACCATATATTTT

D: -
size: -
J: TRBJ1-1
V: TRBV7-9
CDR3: CASSFHQGYTEAFF
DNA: TGTGCCAGCAGCTTCCACCAGGGGTACACTGAAGCTTTCTTT

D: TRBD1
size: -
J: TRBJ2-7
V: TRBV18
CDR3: CASSATGAYEQYF
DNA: TGTGCCAGCTCGGCGACAGGGGCATACGAGCAGTACTTC

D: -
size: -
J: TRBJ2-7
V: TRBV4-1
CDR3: CASSQGRGNPKDEQYF
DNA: TGCGCCAGCAGCCAGGGCAGGGGCAACCCTAAAGACGAGCAGTACTTC

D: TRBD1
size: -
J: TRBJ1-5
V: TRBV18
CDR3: CASSPDRVQPQHF
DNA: TGTGCCAGCTCACCAGACAGGGTTCAGCCCCAGCATTTT

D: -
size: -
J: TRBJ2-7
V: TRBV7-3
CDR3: CASSSRGDRGSEQYF
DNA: TGTGCCAGCAGCTCACGAGGGGACCGGGGCTCCGAGCAGTACTTC

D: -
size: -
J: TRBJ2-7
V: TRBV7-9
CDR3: CASSLGTGTYEQYF
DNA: TGTGCCAGCAGCTTAGGAACAGGGACCTACGAGCAGTACTTC

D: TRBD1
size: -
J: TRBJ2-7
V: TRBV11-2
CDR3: CASSLQVPRTGQAYEQYF
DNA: TGTGCCAGCAGCTTACAGGTCCCTAGGACAGGTCAAGCCTACGAGCAGTACTTC

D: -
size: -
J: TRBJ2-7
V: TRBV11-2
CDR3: CASSLEQGRYEQYF
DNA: TGTGCCAGCAGCTTAGAACAGGGGAGGTACGAGCAGTACTTC

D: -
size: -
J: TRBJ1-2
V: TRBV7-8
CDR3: CASSLGQGPYGYTF
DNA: TGTGCCAGCAGCTTAGGGCAGGGTCCCTATGGCTACACCTTC

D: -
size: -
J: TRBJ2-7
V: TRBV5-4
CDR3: CASSRTPFHEQYF
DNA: TGTGCCAGCAGCCGAACCCCCTTCCACGAGCAGTACTTC

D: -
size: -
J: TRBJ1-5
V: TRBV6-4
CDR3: CASSKDGNQPQHF
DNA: TGTGCCAGCAGTAAAGACGGGAATCAGCCCCAGCATTTT